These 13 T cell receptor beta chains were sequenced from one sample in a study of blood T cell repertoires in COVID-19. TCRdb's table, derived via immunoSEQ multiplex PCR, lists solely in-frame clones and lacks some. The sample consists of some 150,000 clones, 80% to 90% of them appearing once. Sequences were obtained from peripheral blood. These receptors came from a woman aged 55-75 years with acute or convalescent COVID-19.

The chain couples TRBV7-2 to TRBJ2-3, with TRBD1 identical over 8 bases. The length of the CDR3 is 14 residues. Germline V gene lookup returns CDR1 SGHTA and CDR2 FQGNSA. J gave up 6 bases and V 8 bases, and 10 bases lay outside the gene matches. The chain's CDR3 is CASGQGFAVDTQYF. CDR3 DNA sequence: TGTGCCAGCGGACAGGGTTTTGCCGTGGATACGCAGTATTTT.

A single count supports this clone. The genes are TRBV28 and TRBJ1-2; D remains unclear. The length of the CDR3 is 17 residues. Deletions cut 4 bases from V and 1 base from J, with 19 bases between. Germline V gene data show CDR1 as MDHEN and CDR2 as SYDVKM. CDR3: CASSSTAAHALNYGYTF. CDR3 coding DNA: TGTGCCAGCAGTTCCACAGCGGCTCATGCCCTTAACTATGGCTACACCTTC.

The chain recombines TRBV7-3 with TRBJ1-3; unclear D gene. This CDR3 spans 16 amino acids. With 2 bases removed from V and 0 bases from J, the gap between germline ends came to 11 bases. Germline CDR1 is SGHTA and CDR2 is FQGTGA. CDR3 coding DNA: TGTGCCAGCAGCTTAGGGCCCCCCGGCTCTGGAAACACCATATATTTT. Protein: CASSLGPPGSGNTIYF.

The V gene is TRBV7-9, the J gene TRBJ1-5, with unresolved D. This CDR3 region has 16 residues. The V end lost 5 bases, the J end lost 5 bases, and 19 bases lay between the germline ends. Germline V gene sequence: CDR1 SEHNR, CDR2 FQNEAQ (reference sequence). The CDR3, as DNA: TGTGCCAGCAGCCCCGTTGGCCTATCCGCGGATCAGCCCCAGCATTTT. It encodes CASSPVGLSADQPQHF.

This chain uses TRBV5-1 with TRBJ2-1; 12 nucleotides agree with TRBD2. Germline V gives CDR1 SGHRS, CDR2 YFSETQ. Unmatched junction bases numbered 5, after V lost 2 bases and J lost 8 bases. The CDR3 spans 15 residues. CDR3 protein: CASSFWTSGDHEQFF. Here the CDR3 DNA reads TGCGCCAGCAGCTTCTGGACTAGCGGGGACCATGAGCAGTTCTTC.

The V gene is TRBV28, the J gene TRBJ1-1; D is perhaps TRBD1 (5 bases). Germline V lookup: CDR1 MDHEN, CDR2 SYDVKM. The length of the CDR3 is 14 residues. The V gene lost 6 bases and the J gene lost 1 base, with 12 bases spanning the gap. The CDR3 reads CASSVLDRNTEAFF. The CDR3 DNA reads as TGTGCCAGCAGCGTGCTCGACAGGAACACTGAAGCTTTCTTT.

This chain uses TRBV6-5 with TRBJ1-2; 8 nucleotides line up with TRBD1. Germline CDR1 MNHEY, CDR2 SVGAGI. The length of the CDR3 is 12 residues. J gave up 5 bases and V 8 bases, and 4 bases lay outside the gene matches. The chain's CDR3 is CASAGQGYGYTF. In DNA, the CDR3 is TGTGCCAGCGCCGGACAGGGATATGGCTACACCTTC.

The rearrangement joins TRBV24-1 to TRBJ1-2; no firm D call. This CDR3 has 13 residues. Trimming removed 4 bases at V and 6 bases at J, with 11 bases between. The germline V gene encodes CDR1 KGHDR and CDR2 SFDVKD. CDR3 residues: CATSDRRRDGYTF. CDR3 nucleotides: TGTGCCACCAGTGACCGCCGGCGGGATGGCTACACCTTC.

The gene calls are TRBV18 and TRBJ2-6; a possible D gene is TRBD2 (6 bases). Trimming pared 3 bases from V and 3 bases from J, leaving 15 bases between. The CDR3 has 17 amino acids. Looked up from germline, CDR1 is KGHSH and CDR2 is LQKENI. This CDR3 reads CASSPSGGLDGANVLTF. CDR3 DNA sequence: TGTGCCAGCTCACCGAGTGGAGGGCTAGATGGGGCCAACGTCCTGACTTTC.

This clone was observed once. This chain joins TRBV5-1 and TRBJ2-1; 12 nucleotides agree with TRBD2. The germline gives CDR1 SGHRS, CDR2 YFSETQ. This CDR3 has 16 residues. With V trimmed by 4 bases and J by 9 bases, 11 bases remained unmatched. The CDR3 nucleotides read TGCGCCAGCAGCGGGGCGGCTAGCGGGGGGGCCGGTGAGCAGTTCTTC. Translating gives CASSGAASGGAGEQFF.

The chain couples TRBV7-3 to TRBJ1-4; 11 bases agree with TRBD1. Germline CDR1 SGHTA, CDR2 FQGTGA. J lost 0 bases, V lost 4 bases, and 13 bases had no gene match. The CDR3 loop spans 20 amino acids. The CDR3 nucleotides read TGTGCCAGCAGCTCCCCCGGAGTGCCGGGACAGGGGGCAACTAATGAAAAACTGTTTTTT. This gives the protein CASSSPGVPGQGATNEKLFF.

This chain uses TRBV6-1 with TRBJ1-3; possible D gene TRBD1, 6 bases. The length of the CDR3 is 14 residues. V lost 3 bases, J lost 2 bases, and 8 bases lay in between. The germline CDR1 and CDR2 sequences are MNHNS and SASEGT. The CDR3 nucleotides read TGTGCCAGCAGTGAGTCAGGGGCTGGAAACACCATATATTTT. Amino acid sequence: CASSESGAGNTIYF.

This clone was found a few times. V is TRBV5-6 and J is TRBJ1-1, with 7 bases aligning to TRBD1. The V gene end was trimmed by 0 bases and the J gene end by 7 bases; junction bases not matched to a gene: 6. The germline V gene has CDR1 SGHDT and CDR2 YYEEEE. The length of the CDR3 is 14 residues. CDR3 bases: TGTGCCAGCAGCTTGGCCCCAGGGGGGAGTGAAGCTTTCTTT. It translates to CASSLAPGGSEAFF.